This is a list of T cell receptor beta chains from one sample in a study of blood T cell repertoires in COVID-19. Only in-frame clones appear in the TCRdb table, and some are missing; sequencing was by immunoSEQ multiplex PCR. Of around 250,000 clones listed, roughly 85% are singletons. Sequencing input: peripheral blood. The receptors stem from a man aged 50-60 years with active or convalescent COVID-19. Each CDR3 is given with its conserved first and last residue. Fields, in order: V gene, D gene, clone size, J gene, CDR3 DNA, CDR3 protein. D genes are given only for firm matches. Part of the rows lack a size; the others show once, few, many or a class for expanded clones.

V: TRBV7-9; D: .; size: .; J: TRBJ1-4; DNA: TGTGCCAGCAGCTTTCAGGGGCAGGGGCGGGAAAAACTGTTTTTT; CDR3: CASSFQGQGREKLFF
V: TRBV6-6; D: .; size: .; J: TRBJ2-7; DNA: TGTGCCAGCTCGGGGAGTACCCTCCTCTACGAGCAGTACTTC; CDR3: CASSGSTLLYEQYF
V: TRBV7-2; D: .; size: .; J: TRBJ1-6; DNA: TGTGCCAGCAGCCCCCGAGGGAAACTCCACTTT; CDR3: CASSPRGKLHF
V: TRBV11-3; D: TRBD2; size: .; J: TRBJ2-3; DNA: TGTGCCAGCAGCTCCGGACTAGCGGGAGGTATAGATACGCAGTATTTT; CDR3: CASSSGLAGGIDTQYF
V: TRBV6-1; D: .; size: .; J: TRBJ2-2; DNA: TGTGCCAGCAGTGAAGCGAGACTAGGAGACACCGGGGAGCTGTTTTTT; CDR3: CASSEARLGDTGELFF
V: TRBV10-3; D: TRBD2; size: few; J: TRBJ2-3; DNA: TGTGCCATCAAAGCGGGAGTGGGGGATACGCAGTATTTT; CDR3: CAIKAGVGDTQYF
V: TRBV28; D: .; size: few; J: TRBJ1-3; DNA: TGTGCCAGCAGTTTGAGTCAGGGCGGAGGAAACACCATATATTTT; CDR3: CASSLSQGGGNTIYF
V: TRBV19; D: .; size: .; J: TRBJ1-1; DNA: TGTGCCAGTGGACTCTCCATGAACACTGAAGCTTTCTTT; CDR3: CASGLSMNTEAFF
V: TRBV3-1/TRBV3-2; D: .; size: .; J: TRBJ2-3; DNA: TGTGCCAGCAGCCAAGATCTTCAGAGCACAGATACGCAGTATTTT; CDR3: CASSQDLQSTDTQYF
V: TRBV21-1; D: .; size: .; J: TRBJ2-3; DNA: TGTGCCAGCAGCAGGCAGGGGCGCATCCACACAGATACGCAGTATTTT; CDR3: CASSRQGRIHTDTQYF
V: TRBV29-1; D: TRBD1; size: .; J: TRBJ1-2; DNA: TGCAGCGTTGGTGGGGTGCAGGGGGCGAGGGGCAACTATGGCTACACCTTC; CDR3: CSVGGVQGARGNYGYTF
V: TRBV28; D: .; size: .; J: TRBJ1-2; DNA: TGCTGCGCAAGTGAGTCTAACTATGGCTACACCTTC; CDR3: CCASESNYGYTF
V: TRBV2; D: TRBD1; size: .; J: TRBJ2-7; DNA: TGTGCCAGCGGAGACAGGGGGCAGTCCTACGAGCAGTACTTC; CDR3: CASGDRGQSYEQYF
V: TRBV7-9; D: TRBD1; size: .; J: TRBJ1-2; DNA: TGTGCCAGCAGCCTTACGACAGGGGAGGGCCTCTCTGGCTACACCTTC; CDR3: CASSLTTGEGLSGYTF
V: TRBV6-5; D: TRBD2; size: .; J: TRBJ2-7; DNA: TGTGCCAGCAAAGTCGACGGGGGGAGGTACGAGCAGTACTTC; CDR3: CASKVDGGRYEQYF
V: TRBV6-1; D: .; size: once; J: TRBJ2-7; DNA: TGTGCCAGCAGTGAGGAAGACAGCCTCTACGAGCAGTACTTC; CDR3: CASSEEDSLYEQYF
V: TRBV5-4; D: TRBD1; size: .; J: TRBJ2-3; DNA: TGTGCCAGCAGCGTAGGGCAGGGACAGGGGGTAGATACGCAGTATTTT; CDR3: CASSVGQGQGVDTQYF
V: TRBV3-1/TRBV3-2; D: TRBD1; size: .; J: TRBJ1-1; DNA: TGTGCCAGCAGCCCCAACCGAGGACAGGTTGAAGCTTTCTTT; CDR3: CASSPNRGQVEAFF
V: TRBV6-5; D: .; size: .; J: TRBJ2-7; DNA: TGTGCCAGCAGTTCCTCCTACAGGGGACTCTCCTACGAGCAGTACTTC; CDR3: CASSSSYRGLSYEQYF
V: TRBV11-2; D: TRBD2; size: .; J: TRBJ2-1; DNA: TGTGCCAGCATGGAGGCGGGAGGGGTAAATGAGCAGTTCTTC; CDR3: CASMEAGGVNEQFF
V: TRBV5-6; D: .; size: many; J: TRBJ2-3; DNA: TGTGCCAGCAGCTGGGGCGGTTCGGGAGATACGCAGTATTTT; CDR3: CASSWGGSGDTQYF
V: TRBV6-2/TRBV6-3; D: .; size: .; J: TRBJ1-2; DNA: TGTGCCAGCAGTTACAACTTCGACCTCAGCGGAGGCTACACCTTC; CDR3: CASSYNFDLSGGYTF
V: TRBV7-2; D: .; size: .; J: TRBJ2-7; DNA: TGTGCCAGCAGCCCCGGTGGACAGCCTCCGCCGTGGGAGCAGTACTTC; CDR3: CASSPGGQPPPWEQYF
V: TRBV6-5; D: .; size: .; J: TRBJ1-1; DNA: TGTGCCAGCAGGGATACCGGGACAGAAGCTTTCTTT; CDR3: CASRDTGTEAFF
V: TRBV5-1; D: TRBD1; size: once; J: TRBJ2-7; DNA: TGCGCCAGCAGCGCATCCGGGACAGGGACTTACGAGCAGTACTTC; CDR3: CASSASGTGTYEQYF
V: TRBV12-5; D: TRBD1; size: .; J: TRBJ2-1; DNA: TGTGCTAGTGGTGGGGGGACAGGGGGCTCGAATGAGCAGTTCTTC; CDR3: CASGGGTGGSNEQFF
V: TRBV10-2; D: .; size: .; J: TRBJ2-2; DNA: TGCGCCAGCAGTCCAAACACCGGGGAGCTGTTTTTT; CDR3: CASSPNTGELFF
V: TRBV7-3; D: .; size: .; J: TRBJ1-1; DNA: TGTGCCAGCAGCTTAACTCCGAGGACTGAAGCTTTCTTT; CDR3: CASSLTPRTEAFF
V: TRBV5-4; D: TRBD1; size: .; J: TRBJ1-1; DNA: TGTGCCAGCAGCTCGGGGGGACAGGGGCGAATGGGAGCTTTCTTT; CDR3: CASSSGGQGRMGAFF
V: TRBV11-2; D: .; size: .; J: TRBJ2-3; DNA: TGTGCCAGCAGCTTATCCTGGCGAGGAGGGACAGATACGCAGTATTTT; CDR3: CASSLSWRGGTDTQYF
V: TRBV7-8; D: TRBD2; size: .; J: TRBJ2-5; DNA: TGTGCCAGCAGCTTAGCCGAGCCGGGAGGCCTGGCAAGTAAGACCCAGTACTTC; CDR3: CASSLAEPGGLASKTQYF
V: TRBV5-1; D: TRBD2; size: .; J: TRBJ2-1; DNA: TGCGCCAGCAGAGGACTAGCGGGAGGTATCAATGAGCAGTTCTTC; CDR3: CASRGLAGGINEQFF
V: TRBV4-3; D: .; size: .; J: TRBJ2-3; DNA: TGCGCCAGCAGCCAAGGGATTAGCGGAGGGGGCACAGATACGCAGTATTTT; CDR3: CASSQGISGGGTDTQYF
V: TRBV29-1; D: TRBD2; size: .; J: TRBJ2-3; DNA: TGCAGCGTTGATTGGGGGGGAGATACGCAGTATTTT; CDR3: CSVDWGGDTQYF
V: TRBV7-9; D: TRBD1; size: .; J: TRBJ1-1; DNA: TGTGCCAGCACCGATGTAAAGACAGGGGGAAGTGATGAAGCTTTCTTT; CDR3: CASTDVKTGGSDEAFF
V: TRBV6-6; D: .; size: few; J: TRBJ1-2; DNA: TGTGCCAGCAGACTGGACACCACGAACTATGGCTACACCTTC; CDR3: CASRLDTTNYGYTF
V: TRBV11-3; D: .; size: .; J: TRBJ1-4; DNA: TGTGCCAGCAGCCCCCAGGCGTTCACGAATGAAAAACTGTTTTTT; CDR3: CASSPQAFTNEKLFF
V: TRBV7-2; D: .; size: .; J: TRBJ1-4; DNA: TGTGCCAGCAGCCAATACCGGGGAAAACTGTTTTTT; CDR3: CASSQYRGKLFF
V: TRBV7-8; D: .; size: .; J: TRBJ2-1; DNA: TGTGCCAGCAGCTTCTTTGGAGAGGTGGATGAGCAGTTCTTC; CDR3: CASSFFGEVDEQFF
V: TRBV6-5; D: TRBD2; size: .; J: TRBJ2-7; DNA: TGTGCCAGCAGTTACCCTAGCGGGAGGGGGTCCTACGAGCAGTACTTC; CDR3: CASSYPSGRGSYEQYF
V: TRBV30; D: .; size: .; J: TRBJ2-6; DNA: TGTGCCGTTAGAGGGGCCAACGTCCTGACTTTC; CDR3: CAVRGANVLTF
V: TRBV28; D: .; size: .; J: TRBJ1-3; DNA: TGTGCCAGCAGCTCTCCCTTCTCTGGAAACACCATATATTTT; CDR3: CASSSPFSGNTIYF
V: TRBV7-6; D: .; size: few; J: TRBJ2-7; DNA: TGTGCCAGCAGCACCCAGACGGGTAGAAGTTCCTACGAGCAGTACTTC; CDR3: CASSTQTGRSSYEQYF